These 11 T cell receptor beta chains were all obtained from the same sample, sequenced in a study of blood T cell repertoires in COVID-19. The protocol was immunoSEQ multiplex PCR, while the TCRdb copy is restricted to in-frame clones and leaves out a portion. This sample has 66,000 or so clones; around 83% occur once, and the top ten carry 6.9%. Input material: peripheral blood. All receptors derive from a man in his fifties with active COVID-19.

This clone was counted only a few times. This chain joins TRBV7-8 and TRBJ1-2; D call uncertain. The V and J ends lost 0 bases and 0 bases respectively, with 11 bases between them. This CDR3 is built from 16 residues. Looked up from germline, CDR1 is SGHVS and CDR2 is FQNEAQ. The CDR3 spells CASSLASDGTNYGYTF. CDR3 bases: TGTGCCAGCAGCTTAGCGAGCGACGGTACTAACTATGGCTACACCTTC. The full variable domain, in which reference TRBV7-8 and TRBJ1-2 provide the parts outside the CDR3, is GAGVSQSPRYKVAKRGQDVALRCDPISGHVSLFWYQQALGQGPEFLTYFQNEAQLDKSGLPSDRFFAERPEGSVSTLKIQRTQQEDSAVYLCASSLASDGTNYGYTFGSGTRLTVV.

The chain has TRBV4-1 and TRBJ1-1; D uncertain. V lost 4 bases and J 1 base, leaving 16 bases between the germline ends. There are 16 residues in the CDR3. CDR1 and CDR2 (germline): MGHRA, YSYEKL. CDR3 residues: CASSPQDRTGNTEAFF. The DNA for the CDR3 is TGCGCCAGCAGCCCACAAGATCGTACGGGGAACACTGAAGCTTTCTTT.

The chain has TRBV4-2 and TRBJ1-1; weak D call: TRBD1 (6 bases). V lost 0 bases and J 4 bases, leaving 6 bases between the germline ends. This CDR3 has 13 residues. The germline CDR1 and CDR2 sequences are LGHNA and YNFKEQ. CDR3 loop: CASSQDRGTEAFF. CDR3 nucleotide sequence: TGTGCCAGCAGCCAAGACAGGGGCACTGAAGCTTTCTTT.

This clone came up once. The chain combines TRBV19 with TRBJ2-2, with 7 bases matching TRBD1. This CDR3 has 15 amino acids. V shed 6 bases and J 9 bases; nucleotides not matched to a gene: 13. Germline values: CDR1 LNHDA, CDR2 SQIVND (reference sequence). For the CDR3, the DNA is TGTGCCAGTAGCTCCGTAGGGGGCGCATTCTGGGAGCTGTTTTTT. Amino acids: CASSSVGGAFWELFF.

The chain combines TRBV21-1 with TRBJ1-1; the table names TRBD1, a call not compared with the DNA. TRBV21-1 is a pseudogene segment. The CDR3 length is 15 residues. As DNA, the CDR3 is TGTGCCAGCAGCGTACCGGGACAACTGAACACTGAAGCTTTCTTT. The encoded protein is CASSVPGQLNTEAFF.

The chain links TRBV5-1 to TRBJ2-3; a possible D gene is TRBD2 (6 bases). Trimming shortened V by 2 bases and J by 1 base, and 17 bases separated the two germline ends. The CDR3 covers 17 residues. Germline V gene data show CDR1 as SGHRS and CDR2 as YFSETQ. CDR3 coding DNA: TGCGCCAGCAGCTTAACCCTTTCCGGAGGGGGCACAGATACGCAGTATTTT. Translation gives CASSLTLSGGGTDTQYF.

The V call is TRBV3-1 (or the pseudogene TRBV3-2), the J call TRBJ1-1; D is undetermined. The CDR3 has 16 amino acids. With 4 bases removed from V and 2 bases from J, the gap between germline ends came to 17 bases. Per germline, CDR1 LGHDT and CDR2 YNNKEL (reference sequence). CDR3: CASSPLFGSLNTEAFF. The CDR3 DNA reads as TGTGCCAGCAGCCCACTATTCGGGTCACTAAACACTGAAGCTTTCTTT.

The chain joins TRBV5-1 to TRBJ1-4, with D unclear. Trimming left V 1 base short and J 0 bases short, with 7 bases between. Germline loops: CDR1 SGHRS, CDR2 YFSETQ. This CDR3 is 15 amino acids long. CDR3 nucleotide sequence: TGCGCCAGCAGCTTGTCAGATTCAACTAATGAAAAACTGTTTTTT. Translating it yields CASSLSDSTNEKLFF.

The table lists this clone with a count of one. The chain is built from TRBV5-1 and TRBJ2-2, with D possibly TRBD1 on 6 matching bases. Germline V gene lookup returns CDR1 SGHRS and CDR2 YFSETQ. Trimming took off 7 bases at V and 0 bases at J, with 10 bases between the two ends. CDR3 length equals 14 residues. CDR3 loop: CASQRTANTGELFF. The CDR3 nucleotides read TGCGCCAGCCAGCGGACAGCGAACACCGGGGAGCTGTTTTTT.

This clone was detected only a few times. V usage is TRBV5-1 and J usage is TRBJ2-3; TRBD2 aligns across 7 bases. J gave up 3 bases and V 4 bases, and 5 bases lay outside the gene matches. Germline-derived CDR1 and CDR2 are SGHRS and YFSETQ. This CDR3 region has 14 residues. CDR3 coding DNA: TGCGCCAGCAGCGGCGGGGGTTGGACAGATACGCAGTATTTT. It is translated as CASSGGGWTDTQYF.

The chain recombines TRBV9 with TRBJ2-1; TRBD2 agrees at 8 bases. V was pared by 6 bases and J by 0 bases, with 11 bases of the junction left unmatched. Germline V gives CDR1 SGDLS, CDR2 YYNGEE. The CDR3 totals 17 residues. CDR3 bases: TGTGCCAGCACCCCCTCCTCAAGCGGGAGCTCCTACAATGAGCAGTTCTTC. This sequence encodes CASTPSSSGSSYNEQFF.